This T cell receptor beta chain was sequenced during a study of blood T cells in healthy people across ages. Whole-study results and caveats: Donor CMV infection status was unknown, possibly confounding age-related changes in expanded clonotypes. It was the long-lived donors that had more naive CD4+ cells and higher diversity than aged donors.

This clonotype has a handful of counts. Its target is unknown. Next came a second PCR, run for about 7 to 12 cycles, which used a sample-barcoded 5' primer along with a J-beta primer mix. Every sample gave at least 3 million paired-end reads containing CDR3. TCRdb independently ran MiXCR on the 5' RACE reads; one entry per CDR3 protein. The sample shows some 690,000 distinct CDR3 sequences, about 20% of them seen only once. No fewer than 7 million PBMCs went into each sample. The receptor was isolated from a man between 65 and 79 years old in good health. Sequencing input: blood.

Here the CDR3 DNA reads TGCGCCAGCTCCCCCTTGGGGACAGGGTTTGAAGCTTTCTTT. It encodes CASSPLGTGFEAFF. The rearrangement links TRBV5-1 to TRBJ1-1; 9 positions match TRBD1. Unmatched junction bases numbered 11, after V lost 7 bases and J lost 7 bases. Germline loops: CDR1 SGHRS, CDR2 YFSETQ. This CDR3 has 14 amino acids.